These 32 T cell receptor beta chains came from one sample sequenced in a study of blood T cell repertoires in COVID-19. Sequencing was performed with immunoSEQ multiplex PCR; in TCRdb, only in-frame clones are kept and a portion is missing. This repertoire shows under 95,000 clones, about 88% found once; its top ten account for 5.1%. Sequencing input: peripheral blood. These receptors all come from a man aged 35-49 years with acute or convalescent COVID-19.

The chain recombines TRBV4-2 with TRBJ2-7, with D tentatively TRBD1 (5 bases). The length of the CDR3 is 18 residues. V lost 4 bases to trimming and J lost 2 bases, with 24 bases between them. The germline CDR1 and CDR2 sequences are LGHNA and YNFKEQ. CDR3 nucleotides: TGTGCCAGCAGCCCGAAGTCGGGCAGGGTCCCCCGCCCCTACGAGCAGTACTTC. Amino acids: CASSPKSGRVPRPYEQYF.

The V and J genes are TRBV5-1 and TRBJ2-2, with TRBD1 identical over 10 bases. Losses at the gene ends were 2 bases for V and 3 bases for J; bases not matched to a gene: 4. Germline CDR1 SGHRS, CDR2 YFSETQ. The CDR3 loop spans 16 amino acids. CDR3 residues: CASSLLTGGDTGELFF. Written as DNA, the CDR3 is TGCGCCAGCAGCTTATTGACAGGGGGCGACACCGGGGAGCTGTTTTTT.

V and J are TRBV28 and TRBJ2-5; TRBD1 might be the D (6 bases). The CDR3 consists of 13 residues. Looked up from germline, CDR1 is MDHEN and CDR2 is SYDVKM. V lost 6 bases to trimming and J lost 2 bases, with 10 bases between them. CDR3 nucleotides: TGTGCCAGCAGATTGGACAGTCAAGAGACCCAGTACTTC. This gives the protein CASRLDSQETQYF.

The V call is TRBV13, the J call TRBJ2-5; perhaps TRBD1 as D (5 bases). CDR1 PRHDT and CDR2 FYEKMQ come from the germline V gene (reference sequence). The CDR3 consists of 16 residues. Trimming took off 2 bases at V and 6 bases at J, with 19 bases between the two ends. The CDR3 DNA reads TGTGCCAGCAGCTTATCCGGGCAGGGCTATGGGCAGACCCAGTACTTC. This translates into CASSLSGQGYGQTQYF.

This clone has only one observation. This chain links TRBV5-4 with TRBJ2-3, with TRBD2 matching over 8 bases. Germline V lookup: CDR1 SGHNT, CDR2 YYREEE (reference sequence). This CDR3 region has 13 residues. With 4 bases clipped from V and 10 bases from J, the junction kept 8 bases outside the gene matches. CDR3 DNA sequence: TGTGCCAGCAGCGAAACTAGCGGATCGGCGCAGTATTTT. Protein product: CASSETSGSAQYF. The complete variable domain, with remaining parts taken from reference TRBV5-4 and TRBJ2-3, reads ETGVTQSPTHLIKTRGQQVTLRCSSQSGHNTVSWYQQALGQGPQFIFQYYREEENGRGNFPPRFSGLQFPNYSSELNVNALELDDSALYLCASSETSGSAQYFGPGTRLTVL.

This clone was seen just once. This chain joins TRBV2 and TRBJ2-2; 9 bases line up with TRBD2. The ends lost 2 bases at V and 8 bases at J; junction bases unmatched: 6. Germline V CDR1 and CDR2: SNHLY, FYNNEI. The CDR3 has 15 amino acids. CDR3 coding DNA: TGTGCCAGCAGTGAATATAGCGGGAGAACGGGGGAGCTGTTTTTT. Protein: CASSEYSGRTGELFF.

The chain carries TRBV30 and TRBJ1-1; the D is unclear. The ends were cut back, 0 bases at V and 4 bases at J, with 15 bases in the middle. This CDR3 has 15 residues. CDR1 and CDR2 (germline): GTSNPN, SVGIG (reference sequence). This CDR3 reads CAWSVVGQPVTEAFF. CDR3 bases: TGTGCCTGGAGTGTAGTTGGGCAGCCTGTCACTGAAGCTTTCTTT.

The gene calls are TRBV11-2 and TRBJ2-5; a weak D match, TRBD2 (7 bases). The V end was cut by 5 bases, the J end by 2 bases, with 18 bases between. The CDR3 loop spans 16 amino acids. Germline lookup yields CDR1 SGHAT and CDR2 FQNNGV. In DNA, the CDR3 is TGTGCCAGCAGCCCCGCCGGCGGGGGCCCACAAGAGACCCAGTACTTC. Translated, it gives CASSPAGGGPQETQYF.

This chain uses TRBV28 with TRBJ1-1; no firm D call. The CDR3 covers 13 residues. In germline, CDR1 is MDHEN, CDR2 SYDVKM. V lost 7 bases to trimming and J lost 2 bases, with 11 bases between them. In nucleotides, the CDR3 is TGTGCCAGCATCGGGTACCTTAACACTGAAGCTTTCTTT. Encoded protein: CASIGYLNTEAFF.

The chain couples TRBV6-5 to TRBJ1-1, with 8 nucleotides matching TRBD1. The germline gives CDR1 MNHEY, CDR2 SVGAGI. J lost 3 bases, V lost 5 bases, and 8 bases had no gene match. The CDR3 runs 15 residues. The CDR3 sequence is CASSIRDRTHTEAFF. CDR3 nucleotide sequence: TGTGCCAGCAGTATTAGGGACAGGACCCACACTGAAGCTTTCTTT.

The chain carries TRBV3-1 (or the pseudogene TRBV3-2) and TRBJ2-7; perhaps TRBD1 as D (6 bases). V lost 4 bases to trimming and J lost 3 bases, with 16 bases between them. Germline V CDR1 and CDR2: LGHDT, YNNKEL (reference sequence). The CDR3 has 15 amino acids. The CDR3 spells CASSRPGTTFYEQYF. The CDR3 DNA reads as TGTGCCAGCAGCCGTCCCGGGACAACCTTCTACGAGCAGTACTTC.

The chain combines TRBV29-1 with TRBJ2-3, with 11 bases that match TRBD1. The CDR3 has 14 amino acids. Trimming cost V 5 bases and J 7 bases; bases outside gene matches: 8. Per the germline V gene, CDR1 is SQVTM and CDR2 is ANQGSEA. DNA of the CDR3: TGCAGCGTTCTCGGACAGGGGGCGAGGAATACGCAGTATTTT. Encoded protein: CSVLGQGARNTQYF.

The chain uses TRBV6-5 and TRBJ1-2; D possibly corresponds to TRBD1 (5 bases). Germline-derived CDR1 and CDR2 are MNHEY and SVGAGI. The CDR3 is made up of 12 amino acids. V was cut by 6 bases and J by 4 bases, with 9 bases left in between. CDR3 amino acids: CASRQGIYGYTF. The CDR3 DNA reads TGTGCCAGCAGGCAGGGAATCTATGGCTACACCTTC.

The chain carries TRBV10-3 and TRBJ2-7; 7 positions match TRBD1. The CDR3 length is 17 residues. With V trimmed by 3 bases and J by 0 bases, 11 bases remained unmatched. Germline V gene lookup returns CDR1 ENHRY and CDR2 SYGVKD. The CDR3 reads CAISDLDRVGTSYEQYF. The CDR3 DNA reads TGTGCCATCAGTGACCTAGACAGGGTCGGAACCTCCTACGAGCAGTACTTC.

The chain employs TRBV7-9 and TRBJ2-7; 13 nucleotides align to TRBD2. Germline CDR1 SEHNR, CDR2 FQNEAQ (reference sequence). Trimming cost V 3 bases and J 0 bases; bases outside gene matches: 11. The CDR3 has 19 amino acids. This CDR3 is CASSFSRLAGGLRSYEQYF. The CDR3 nucleotides read TGTGCCAGCAGCTTTTCCCGACTAGCGGGGGGTCTCCGCTCCTACGAGCAGTACTTC.

This rearrangement joins TRBV7-2 to TRBJ2-3, with TRBD2 matching over 11 bases. The germline gives CDR1 SGHTA, CDR2 FQGNSA. V was clipped by 4 bases and J by 5 bases; unmatched bases: 8. CDR3 length: 16 amino acids. Here the CDR3 reads CASSSPGLAVEDTQYF. The DNA for the CDR3 is TGTGCCAGCAGCTCTCCGGGACTAGCGGTTGAAGATACGCAGTATTTT.

The V call is TRBV4-3, the J call TRBJ1-4, with 8 nucleotides matching TRBD1. This CDR3 contains 19 residues. The V segment lost 0 bases and the J segment 0 bases; nucleotides outside the gene matches: 9. The germline gives CDR1 LGHNA, CDR2 YSLEER. The chain's CDR3 is CASSQEAGGPVATNEKLFF. DNA of the CDR3: TGCGCCAGCAGCCAAGAGGCAGGGGGCCCTGTTGCAACTAATGAAAAACTGTTTTTT.

The rearrangement joins TRBV2 to TRBJ2-4; TRBD1 agrees at 9 bases. The V and J ends lost 4 bases and 1 base, in that order; junction bases with no gene match: 5. CDR1 is SNHLY and CDR2 is FYNNEI in the germline V gene. The CDR3 spans 16 residues. CDR3 amino acids: CASSVPGQGAKNIQYF. For the CDR3, the DNA is TGTGCCAGCAGTGTCCCGGGACAGGGTGCCAAAAACATTCAGTACTTC. Complete variable domain (other parts from reference TRBV2 and TRBJ2-4): EPEVTQTPSHQVTQMGQEVILRCVPISNHLYFYWYRQILGQKVEFLVSFYNNEISEKSEIFDDQFSVERPDGSNFTLKIRSTKLEDSAMYFCASSVPGQGAKNIQYFGAGTRLSVL.

This clone has more than one count but fewer than ten. The genes are TRBV6-5 and TRBJ1-1, with D maybe TRBD1 (6 bases). The V gene lost 7 bases and the J gene lost 1 base, with 13 bases spanning the gap. Germline V lookup: CDR1 MNHEY, CDR2 SVGAGI. The CDR3 runs 14 residues. The CDR3 region has the DNA TGTGCCAGCAAGAGGACAGCCCAGAACACTGAAGCTTTCTTT. This codes for CASKRTAQNTEAFF.

The V and J genes are TRBV19 and TRBJ1-4; 9 bases line up with TRBD1. Germline lookup yields CDR1 LNHDA and CDR2 SQIVND (reference sequence). With 6 bases clipped from V and 5 bases from J, the junction kept 10 bases outside the gene matches. This CDR3 has 16 amino acids. CDR3 protein: CASRGQGGSGNEKLFF. In DNA form, the CDR3 reads TGTGCCAGTAGGGGACAGGGAGGTTCTGGGAATGAAAAACTGTTTTTT. Together with reference TRBV19 and TRBJ1-4, the CDR3 gives the full variable domain: DGGITQSPKYLFRKEGQNVTLSCEQNLNHDAMYWYRQDPGQGLRLIYYSQIVNDFQKGDIAEGYSVSREKKESFPLTVTSAQKNPTAFYLCASRGQGGSGNEKLFFGSGTQLSVL.

The table lists this clone with a few counts. The rearrangement uses TRBV19 and TRBJ1-6, with 8 bases aligning to TRBD1. After removal of 7 bases from V and 7 bases from J, the junction contained 3 bases not matched to a gene. Germline lookup yields CDR1 LNHDA and CDR2 SQIVND (reference sequence). The CDR3 loop spans 13 amino acids. This chain's CDR3 is CASNGQGNSPLHF. The CDR3 coding sequence is TGTGCCAGTAATGGACAGGGAAATTCACCCCTCCACTTT. Variable domain in full (rest from reference TRBV19 and TRBJ1-6): DGGITQSPKYLFRKEGQNVTLSCEQNLNHDAMYWYRQDPGQGLRLIYYSQIVNDFQKGDIAEGYSVSREKKESFPLTVTSAQKNPTAFYLCASNGQGNSPLHFGNGTRLTVT.

The chain employs TRBV6-6 and TRBJ1-5, with 7 positions matching TRBD1. With V trimmed by 1 base and J by 5 bases, 5 bases remained unmatched. Looked up from germline, CDR1 is MNHNY and CDR2 is SVGAGI (reference sequence). The CDR3 has 15 residues. DNA for the CDR3: TGTGCCAGCAGTTACTTCGGGACAGAGGATCAGCCCCAGCATTTT. Translation gives CASSYFGTEDQPQHF.

The gene calls are TRBV18 and TRBJ2-1, with TRBD2 matching over 9 bases. The junction had 0 bases not matched to a gene; V was cut back by 3 bases and J by 3 bases. Germline V gene lookup returns CDR1 KGHSH and CDR2 LQKENI. The CDR3 is 14 amino acids. DNA of the CDR3: TGTGCCAGCTCACCTAGCGGGGGCTACAATGAGCAGTTCTTC. Its translation is CASSPSGGYNEQFF.

V is TRBV10-3 and J is TRBJ1-1; 8 bases line up with TRBD1. Germline trimming cut 5 bases from V and 4 bases from J; bases unmatched to any gene: 12. The CDR3 has 16 residues. Germline assignment: CDR1 ENHRY and CDR2 SYGVKD. CDR3 amino acids: CAISRSQGERGTEAFF. In nucleotides, the CDR3 is TGTGCCATCAGTAGATCACAGGGGGAGCGGGGCACTGAAGCTTTCTTT.

This clone appeared once. This chain connects TRBV30 to TRBJ1-1, with unresolved D. Germline CDR1 reads GTSNPN; CDR2 reads SVGIG (reference sequence). Trimming shortened V by 4 bases and J by 1 base, and 10 bases separated the two germline ends. The CDR3 runs 13 residues. The CDR3 region has the DNA TGTGCCTGGACTTACCCGGGGAACACTGAAGCTTTCTTT. It translates to CAWTYPGNTEAFF. Drawing the rest from reference TRBV30 and TRBJ1-1, the complete variable domain is SQTIHQWPATLVQPVGSPLSLECTVEGTSNPNLYWYRQAAGRGLQLLFYSVGIGQISSEVPQNLSASRPQDRQFILSSKKLLLSDSGFYLCAWTYPGNTEAFFGQGTRLTVV.

The chain carries TRBV4-2 and TRBJ2-1; 9 bases map to TRBD2. Germline CDR1 reads LGHNA; CDR2 reads YNFKEQ. J was trimmed by 9 bases and V by 4 bases; bases with no gene match: 4. The CDR3 runs 13 residues. CDR3 sequence (DNA): TGTGCCAGCAGCCCTAGGACTAGCGTTGAGCAGTTCTTC. This sequence encodes CASSPRTSVEQFF.

This chain joins TRBV4-3 and TRBJ1-5, with 7 bases matching TRBD1. The junction had 9 bases not matched to a gene; V was cut back by 4 bases and J by 6 bases. CDR1 is LGHNA, CDR2 YSLEER, per germline. The length of the CDR3 is 15 residues. CDR3 sequence reads: CASSPDYRGGQPQHF. The CDR3 region has the DNA TGCGCCAGCAGCCCCGACTACAGGGGAGGTCAGCCCCAGCATTTT.

The V call is TRBV4-1, the J call TRBJ1-2; maybe TRBD1 (5 bases). This CDR3 has 14 residues. Germline loops: CDR1 MGHRA, CDR2 YSYEKL. V gave up 2 bases and J gave up 1 base, with 8 bases separating them. The CDR3 sequence: CASSQSQGNYGYTF. The DNA for the CDR3 is TGCGCCAGCAGCCAATCTCAGGGTAACTATGGCTACACCTTC.

In nucleotides, the CDR3 is TGTGCCAGCAGGATCTTGGGACAGCAGAACACTGAAGCTTTCTTT. Residues: CASRILGQQNTEAFF. The rearrangement joins TRBV2 to TRBJ1-1; TRBD1 matches at 7 bases. The CDR3 length is 15 residues. Looked up from germline, CDR1 is SNHLY and CDR2 is FYNNEI. V trimming: 6 bases; J trimming: 1 base; junction bases outside the gene matches: 8.

CDR3 DNA sequence: TGCGCCAGTAATTTCCCTGGGGCCAACGTCCTGACTTTC. It yields the protein CASNFPGANVLTF. This chain uses TRBV10-2 with TRBJ2-6, with D unresolved. The CDR3 has 13 residues. V lost 9 bases to trimming and J lost 2 bases, with 8 bases between them. Germline CDR1 is WSHSY and CDR2 is SAAADI.

The V call is TRBV12-3 or TRBV12-4, the J call TRBJ2-2, with D perhaps TRBD1 (5 bases). The CDR3 length is 13 residues. Trimming shortened V by 5 bases and J by 3 bases, and 7 bases separated the two germline ends. CDR3 bases: TGTGCCAGCAGTCGCAGGGACACCGGGGAGCTGTTTTTT. It specifies CASSRRDTGELFF.

The genes are TRBV6-5 and TRBJ1-2; possibly TRBD1 for D (5 bases). V dropped 6 bases and J dropped 7 bases, with 15 bases sitting between them. This CDR3 region has 13 residues. Germline V gene lookup returns CDR1 MNHEY and CDR2 SVGAGI. The CDR3 bases are TGTGCCAGCAGCGTGGGGGGATCTGGTGGCTACACCTTC. Translated: CASSVGGSGGYTF.